Listed below are T cell receptor beta chains from one sample, sequenced in a study of blood T cell repertoires in COVID-19. Assay: immunoSEQ multiplex PCR; the TCRdb copy retains only in-frame clones and omits some. The table shows about 220,000 clones, with approximately 86% occurring only once. Specimen: peripheral blood. These receptors were obtained from a woman in her fifties or sixties with COVID-19, enrolled during active disease. Both conserved end residues are part of each CDR3. D genes are given only for firm matches. Size is stated for part of the rows, as once, few or many counts, or as a class when the clone is expanded.

d_call	clone_size	v_call	cdr3_length	j_call	cdr3_nt	cdr3_aa
.	.	TRBV6-5	13	TRBJ1-2	TGTGCCAGCAGTTACGAGGGAAGCTATGGCTACACCTTC	CASSYEGSYGYTF
.	.	TRBV19	17	TRBJ1-5	TGTGCCAGTAGTAGCGAGCTCGGGTTTTCTTACAATCAGCCCCGGCATTTT	CASSSELGFSYNQPRHF
.	once	TRBV29-1	12	TRBJ2-1	TGCAGCGTTGGTCGGCTTGGCGGGGAGCAGTTCTTC	CSVGRLGGEQFF
.	.	TRBV7-2	13	TRBJ2-6	TGTGCCAGCAGCTCAGATAGGGCCAACGTCCTGACTTTC	CASSSDRANVLTF
TRBD1	.	TRBV4-2	15	TRBJ1-5	TGTGCCAGCAGCCAGGACAGGGGGCGTAGTCAGCCCCAGCATTTT	CASSQDRGRSQPQHF
TRBD1	.	TRBV28	15	TRBJ1-6	TGTGCCAGCTTTCTCTCGGGACAGCATAATTCACCCCTCCACTTT	CASFLSGQHNSPLHF
.	.	TRBV9	14	TRBJ2-1	TGTGCCAGCAGCGTACGTGGGGGCCGCAATGAGCAGTTCTTC	CASSVRGGRNEQFF
.	.	TRBV6-5	15	TRBJ1-2	TGTGCCAGCAGTTACTCCGGCAGGGATGAGTATGGCTACACCTTC	CASSYSGRDEYGYTF
.	few	TRBV7-9	13	TRBJ2-7	TGTGCCAGCAGCTTCTCAGGGCCCTACGAGCAGTACTTC	CASSFSGPYEQYF
.	few	TRBV2	15	TRBJ1-6	TGTGCCAGCAGTGATTCGGCCGACGGGATTTCACCCCTCCACTTT	CASSDSADGISPLHF
.	.	TRBV11-3	14	TRBJ2-2	TGTGCCAGCAGCTTATGGGGCGGCACCGGGGAGCTGTTTTTT	CASSLWGGTGELFF